The rows below give T cell receptor beta chains drawn from one sample of a study of response to subunit inactivated influenza vaccine. TCRdb passed the RT-PCR reads through MiXCR, listing each CDR3 protein once. The sample holds roughly 570,000 distinct CDR3 sequences, around 15% seen once. The sequenced sample was PBMCs from blood, obtained about 11 days after vaccination. Every receptor here comes from a man aged 50 to 60 who received an inactivated influenza vaccine. Both conserved end residues are part of each CDR3. D genes are given only for firm matches. Clone size appears in some rows only: once, few, many, or a class for an expanded clone.

size: few
D: TRBD1
J: TRBJ2-7
V: TRBV28
DNA: TGTGCCAGCAGTTTATATCGGACAGGGGGCTTTGAGCAGTACTTC
CDR3: CASSLYRTGGFEQYF

size: few
D: TRBD2
J: TRBJ2-5
V: TRBV20-1
DNA: TGCAGTGCTAGGAGCGGGGGCTTAGAAGAGACCCAGTACTTC
CDR3: CSARSGGLEETQYF

size: few
D: NA
J: TRBJ2-1
V: TRBV10-3
DNA: TGTGCCATCAGTGAGGAGGGACTGGAATACAATGAGCAGTTCTTC
CDR3: CAISEEGLEYNEQFF

size: NA
D: TRBD2
J: TRBJ2-2
V: TRBV7-3
DNA: TGTGCCAGCAGCCTGACTAGCGGGAGTCTCCGTCCCGGGGAGCTGTTTTTT
CDR3: CASSLTSGSLRPGELFF

size: few
D: NA
J: TRBJ2-1
V: TRBV24-1
DNA: TGTGCCACCAGTGACAGCACAGGGAGGGATATTACCTACAATGAGCAGTTCTTC
CDR3: CATSDSTGRDITYNEQFF

size: NA
D: TRBD1
J: TRBJ1-2
V: TRBV6-4
DNA: TGTGCCAGCAGTGAAGGGACAGGGGGCCTCTGGGGCTACACCTTC
CDR3: CASSEGTGGLWGYTF

size: NA
D: TRBD1
J: TRBJ2-7
V: TRBV15
DNA: TGTGCCACCAGCTCCCGGGACAGGGAAATCTACGAGCAGTACTTC
CDR3: CATSSRDREIYEQYF

size: NA
D: NA
J: TRBJ1-1
V: TRBV6-1
DNA: TGTGCCAGCAGGCGGGGGGCGCGCACTGAAGCTTTCTTT
CDR3: CASRRGARTEAFF

size: few
D: NA
J: TRBJ2-2
V: TRBV5-1
DNA: TGCGCCAGCAGCTTGGCGGCTCTGGGCACCGGGGAGCTGTTTTTT
CDR3: CASSLAALGTGELFF

size: few
D: TRBD1
J: TRBJ1-1
V: TRBV29-1
DNA: TGCAGCGTAGGAACAGGGGGCACTGAAGCTTTCTTT
CDR3: CSVGTGGTEAFF

size: few
D: TRBD1
J: TRBJ1-1
V: TRBV2
DNA: TGTGCCAGCAGTTTACAGGGGGTGGGTGAAGCTTTCTTT
CDR3: CASSLQGVGEAFF

size: NA
D: TRBD1
J: TRBJ1-1
V: TRBV10-3
DNA: TGTGCCATCAGTGAGTCTTCCGGGACAGGGAACACTGAAGCTTTCTTT
CDR3: CAISESSGTGNTEAFF

size: NA
D: TRBD2
J: TRBJ2-5
V: TRBV11-2
DNA: TGTGCCAGCAGAAGAGGGACTAGCCGTGAGACCCAGTACTTC
CDR3: CASRRGTSRETQYF

size: few
D: NA
J: TRBJ2-5
V: TRBV6-5
DNA: TGTGCCACCCGGACGGGGGTAGAGACCCAGTACTTC
CDR3: CATRTGVETQYF

size: few
D: TRBD2
J: TRBJ2-7
V: TRBV2
DNA: TGTGCCAGCAGTGATATAGCGGGGGGCCTCTACGAGCAGTACTTC
CDR3: CASSDIAGGLYEQYF

size: NA
D: TRBD2
J: TRBJ2-2
V: TRBV15
DNA: TGTGCCACCAGCAGAGAGGTACTAGCGGGGACCGGGGAGCTGTTTTTT
CDR3: CATSREVLAGTGELFF

size: NA
D: NA
J: TRBJ2-1
V: TRBV5-1
DNA: TGCGCCAGCAGCTCTGGGGGGTTCGGATACAATGAGCAGTTCTTC
CDR3: CASSSGGFGYNEQFF

size: NA
D: NA
J: TRBJ1-3
V: TRBV7-9
DNA: TGTGCCAGCAGCCGACCCGACGTAGGGACCATATATTTT
CDR3: CASSRPDVGTIYF

size: few
D: TRBD2
J: TRBJ2-5
V: TRBV7-2
DNA: TGTGCCAGCAGCCCAGGGACTAGCGGGGGGGTAAAAGAGACCCAGTACTTC
CDR3: CASSPGTSGGVKETQYF

size: many
D: NA
J: TRBJ2-2
V: TRBV12-3/TRBV12-4
DNA: TGTGCCAGCAGTTTGAACAGGAACACCGGGGAGCTGTTTTTT
CDR3: CASSLNRNTGELFF

size: NA
D: TRBD2
J: TRBJ2-3
V: TRBV7-2
DNA: TGTGCCAGCAGGCGGGGGGGCAGTAGCACAGATACGCAGTATTTT
CDR3: CASRRGGSSTDTQYF

size: NA
D: NA
J: TRBJ2-7
V: TRBV7-9
DNA: TGTGCCAGCAGCTTAGTTACAGGGGGGACTACTTCCTACGAGCAGTACTTC
CDR3: CASSLVTGGTTSYEQYF

size: NA
D: NA
J: TRBJ2-7
V: TRBV7-9
DNA: TGTGCCAGCAGCTCCCGGGACATCTCCTACGAGCAGTACTTC
CDR3: CASSSRDISYEQYF

size: few
D: NA
J: TRBJ1-2
V: TRBV30
DNA: TGTGCCTGGGGTGCTCAGGGATCTAACTATGGCTACACCTTC
CDR3: CAWGAQGSNYGYTF

size: few
D: TRBD1
J: TRBJ1-2
V: TRBV7-2
DNA: TGTGCCAGCAGCTTAGAGACAGGGTTGGGTGGCTACACCTTC
CDR3: CASSLETGLGGYTF

size: NA
D: NA
J: TRBJ2-7
V: TRBV18
DNA: TGTGCCAGCTCACCTGGTGCGGGAACCTACGAGCAGTACTTC
CDR3: CASSPGAGTYEQYF

size: few
D: NA
J: TRBJ1-1
V: TRBV6-2/TRBV6-3
DNA: TGTGCCAGCAGTTACCCAGGGTACACTGAAGCTTTCTTT
CDR3: CASSYPGYTEAFF

size: few
D: TRBD2
J: TRBJ2-1
V: TRBV3-1
DNA: TGTGCCAGCAGCCAAGATGTAGGAGCGGGATTCTACAATGAGCAGTTCTTC
CDR3: CASSQDVGAGFYNEQFF

size: NA
D: TRBD2
J: TRBJ2-3
V: TRBV5-1
DNA: TGCGCCAGCACGGCGATGACTAGCGGGGCGGATACGCAGTATTTT
CDR3: CASTAMTSGADTQYF

size: NA
D: NA
J: TRBJ2-7
V: TRBV29-1
DNA: TGCAGCGTTCTTCACAGGGTGGACGAGCAGTACTTC
CDR3: CSVLHRVDEQYF

size: NA
D: TRBD1
J: TRBJ2-5
V: TRBV30
DNA: TGTGCCTGGAGTCTGGGACAGGGGGCTGAGACCCAGTACTTC
CDR3: CAWSLGQGAETQYF

size: once
D: NA
J: TRBJ2-7
V: TRBV4-1
DNA: TGCGCCAGCAGCCAAAAAGGGGGGTACGAGCAGTACTTC
CDR3: CASSQKGGYEQYF

size: NA
D: NA
J: TRBJ1-5
V: TRBV19
DNA: TGTGCCAGTAGTACAGGGTCGGCGGGTTATAGCAATCAGCCCCAGCATTTT
CDR3: CASSTGSAGYSNQPQHF

size: few
D: NA
J: TRBJ2-5
V: TRBV7-2
DNA: TGTGCCAGCAGCTTAGTCCCCCTAACGGAGACCCAGTACTTC
CDR3: CASSLVPLTETQYF

size: many
D: TRBD1
J: TRBJ2-7
V: TRBV3-1
DNA: TGTGCCAGCAGCCAAGAGACAAGGACAGGGTCCTACGAGCAGTACTTC
CDR3: CASSQETRTGSYEQYF

size: once
D: NA
J: TRBJ1-1
V: TRBV11-2
DNA: TGTGCCAGCAGCCCCGGGAGGCGACACACTGAAGCTTTCTTT
CDR3: CASSPGRRHTEAFF

size: few
D: NA
J: TRBJ2-5
V: TRBV7-2
DNA: TGTGCCAGCAGCCCTAGAGGCAGTGGGCGTGAGACCCAGTACTTC
CDR3: CASSPRGSGRETQYF

size: many
D: NA
J: TRBJ1-1
V: TRBV29-1
DNA: TGCAGCGTTTCAGGAGACGAACCGTTGAACACTGAAGCTTTCTTT
CDR3: CSVSGDEPLNTEAFF

size: NA
D: TRBD1
J: TRBJ2-6
V: TRBV11-2
DNA: TGTGCCAGCAGCTTTACGACAGGGCAAAGGAGCTCTGGGGCCAACGTCCTGACTTTC
CDR3: CASSFTTGQRSSGANVLTF

size: few
D: TRBD2
J: TRBJ2-5
V: TRBV3-1
DNA: TGTGCCAGCAGCCACTCACTTCCGGGACTAGCGGGGGAAGAGACCCAGTACTTC
CDR3: CASSHSLPGLAGEETQYF

size: many
D: NA
J: TRBJ1-2
V: TRBV4-1
DNA: TGCGCCAGCAGCCACGCTCAACCGGGACTGCTCTATGGCTACACCTTC
CDR3: CASSHAQPGLLYGYTF

size: few
D: TRBD1
J: TRBJ1-3
V: TRBV30
DNA: TGTGCCTGGAGTTTGACAGGGACTGGAAACACCATATATTTT
CDR3: CAWSLTGTGNTIYF

size: NA
D: NA
J: TRBJ1-4
V: TRBV20-1
DNA: TGCAGTGCCCCGGTAGTTGGCAGGGCTAATGAAAAACTGTTTTTT
CDR3: CSAPVVGRANEKLFF

size: many
D: NA
J: TRBJ2-3
V: TRBV20-1
DNA: TGCAGTGCTAGCGGCGATCTTAGCACAGATACGCAGTATTTT
CDR3: CSASGDLSTDTQYF

size: NA
D: NA
J: TRBJ2-1
V: TRBV5-1
DNA: TGCGCCAGTAGCGGAGACATCTACAATGAGCAGTTCTTC
CDR3: CASSGDIYNEQFF

size: few
D: TRBD2
J: TRBJ2-3
V: TRBV13
DNA: TGTGCCAGCAGCCCCGAAATCGGGGAGCGGGAGGACACAGATACGCAGTATTTT
CDR3: CASSPEIGEREDTDTQYF

size: many
D: TRBD1
J: TRBJ1-5
V: TRBV12-3/TRBV12-4
DNA: TGTGCCAGCAGGGAACAGGGGAGTCAGCCCCAGCATTTT
CDR3: CASREQGSQPQHF

size: NA
D: NA
J: TRBJ2-1
V: TRBV3-1
DNA: TGTGCCAGCAGCCCGCGGGACAACCGTATCAATGAGCAGTTCTTC
CDR3: CASSPRDNRINEQFF

size: NA
D: NA
J: TRBJ1-5
V: TRBV12-3/TRBV12-4
DNA: TGTGCCAGCAGTTTAAGCGGGACGGTCGGCAATCAGCCCCAGCATTTT
CDR3: CASSLSGTVGNQPQHF

size: NA
D: TRBD1
J: TRBJ1-2
V: TRBV12-3/TRBV12-4
DNA: TGTGCCAGCAGTAGTACAGGGGCAGGCTACACCTTC
CDR3: CASSSTGAGYTF

size: NA
D: NA
J: TRBJ1-1
V: TRBV12-3/TRBV12-4
DNA: TGTGCCAGCAGTTTGTTGGACAGAACTGAAGCTTTCTTT
CDR3: CASSLLDRTEAFF

size: NA
D: TRBD2
J: TRBJ2-1
V: TRBV9
DNA: TGTCCCAGCACCCCCCGGGGCGGGAGAGTACCCAATGAGCAGTTCTTC
CDR3: CPSTPRGGRVPNEQFF

size: NA
D: TRBD1
J: TRBJ2-7
V: TRBV5-1
DNA: TGCGCCAGCAGCAGGGACAGCGGAGGCCCGGGAGAGCAGTACTTC
CDR3: CASSRDSGGPGEQYF

size: few
D: NA
J: TRBJ1-1
V: TRBV5-6
DNA: TGTGCCAGCAGCTGGGGGAACAGTGCCATCACTGAAGCTTTCTTT
CDR3: CASSWGNSAITEAFF

size: many
D: TRBD2
J: TRBJ2-5
V: TRBV4-3
DNA: TGCGCCAGCAGCCAAAACCTAGCGGGAGGAACCCGGATAGAGACCCAGTACTTC
CDR3: CASSQNLAGGTRIETQYF

size: NA
D: NA
J: TRBJ1-6
V: TRBV19
DNA: TGTGCCAGTAGTATCCCGGTCGGAGCCCTCCACTTT
CDR3: CASSIPVGALHF

size: many
D: NA
J: TRBJ1-5
V: TRBV12-3/TRBV12-4
DNA: TGTGCCAGCAGTTTAAGCAGGGATCAGCCCCAGCATTTT
CDR3: CASSLSRDQPQHF

size: few
D: NA
J: TRBJ2-7
V: TRBV20-1
DNA: TGCAGTGCTCCCTATTACGGAAACTACGAGCAGTACTTC
CDR3: CSAPYYGNYEQYF